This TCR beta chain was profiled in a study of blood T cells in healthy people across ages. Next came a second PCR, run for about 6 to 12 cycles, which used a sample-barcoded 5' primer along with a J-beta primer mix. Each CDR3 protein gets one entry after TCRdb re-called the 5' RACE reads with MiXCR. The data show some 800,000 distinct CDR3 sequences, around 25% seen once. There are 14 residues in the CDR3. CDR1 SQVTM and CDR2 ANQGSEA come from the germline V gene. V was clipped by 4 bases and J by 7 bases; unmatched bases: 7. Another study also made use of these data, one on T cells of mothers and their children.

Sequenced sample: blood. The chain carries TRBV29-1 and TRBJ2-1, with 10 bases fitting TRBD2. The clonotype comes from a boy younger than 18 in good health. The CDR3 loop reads CSVASSGRRNEQFF. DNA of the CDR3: TGCAGCGTTGCCTCTAGCGGGAGACGGAATGAGCAGTTCTTC.